Below, 5 T cell receptor beta chains from the same sample are listed, as sequenced in a study of blood T cell repertoires in COVID-19. Some clones are missing from TCRdb's copy, which holds only in-frame ones; the method was immunoSEQ multiplex PCR. The sample consists of 250,000 or so clones, about four fifths of them appearing once. Sequenced: PBMCs or T cells enriched from blood (not recorded which). The receptors come from a woman between 40 and 55 years old who had been exposed to COVID-19.

J is TRBJ2-3 and V is TRBV9, with D possibly being TRBD1 (5 bases). The CDR3 is 14 residues long. V was clipped by 2 bases and J by 0 bases, with 7 bases between them. Looked up from germline, CDR1 is SGDLS and CDR2 is YYNGEE. This chain's CDR3 is CASSVSGSTDTQYF. The CDR3 region has the DNA TGTGCCAGCAGCGTTTCAGGGAGCACAGATACGCAGTATTTT.

The count of this clone is one. The chain joins TRBV3-1 (or the pseudogene TRBV3-2) to TRBJ1-5; 8 nucleotides agree with TRBD1. The CDR3 has 16 residues. CDR1 LGHDT and CDR2 YNNKEL come from the germline V gene (reference sequence). V lost 3 bases, J lost 2 bases, and 6 bases stayed unmatched. The CDR3 is CASSHSTGGGNQPQHF. DNA of the CDR3: TGTGCCAGCAGCCACTCTACAGGGGGAGGCAATCAGCCCCAGCATTTT.

A few counts support this clone. The chain links TRBV6-5 to TRBJ1-4; 7 nucleotides align to TRBD1. The germline CDR1 and CDR2 sequences are MNHEY and SVGAGI. CDR3 length equals 13 residues. The V segment lost 6 bases and the J segment 8 bases; nucleotides outside the gene matches: 6. The CDR3 loop is CASRQGPGEKLFF. The CDR3 nucleotides read TGTGCCAGCAGACAGGGGCCGGGGGAAAAACTGTTTTTT.

In its sample, this clone was seen many times. The chain links TRBV23-1 to TRBJ1-3; D is undetermined. TRBV23-1 is known as an ORF, though its function is uncertain. The CDR3 covers 13 residues. With 9 bases removed from V and 0 bases from J, the gap between germline ends came to 9 bases. The CDR3 coding sequence is TGCGCCAGGAGTATCTCCTCTGGAAACACCATATATTTT. Protein: CARSISSGNTIYF.

This clone has more than one count but fewer than ten. The V and J genes are TRBV5-1 and TRBJ2-6; the match to TRBD1 covers 8 bases. The V and J ends lost 2 bases and 0 bases, in that order; junction bases with no gene match: 4. Per the germline V gene, CDR1 is SGHRS and CDR2 is YFSETQ. There are 17 residues in the CDR3. The CDR3 here is CASSFGTGSSGANVLTF. CDR3 nucleotides: TGCGCCAGCAGCTTCGGGACAGGATCCTCTGGGGCCAACGTCCTGACTTTC.